This TCR beta chain was observed in a study of blood T cells in healthy people across ages. Points from the study as a whole: There was a strong correlation between TCR beta diversity and naive T cell percentage. As age increased, TCR beta diversity per million T cells fell in a roughly linear fashion. When set beside aged donors, long-lived donors presented more naive CD4+ cells and higher diversity.

Notes on this clonotype: Its matching antigen is unknown.

This CDR3 is 15 amino acids long. CDR1 is LGHDT and CDR2 is YNNKEL in the germline V gene (reference sequence). Trimming cost V 2 bases and J 7 bases, with 17 bases left between them. The second PCR ran roughly 7 to 12 cycles with a sample-barcoded 5' primer and J-beta primers. A 12-random-nucleotide template-switch adaptor tagged each cDNA molecule. TCRdb re-called the 5' RACE reads with MiXCR, one entry per CDR3 protein. The sample carries around 750,000 distinct CDR3 sequences, roughly 50% recorded once. The chain is built from TRBV3-1 and TRBJ1-2; no clear D. The origin of this receptor is a man aged 80 or over in good health. Input material: blood. As DNA, the CDR3 is TGTGCCAGCAGCCAAACGCCTCGGACGAGGAGTGGCTACACCTTC. The encoded protein is CASSQTPRTRSGYTF.